Sequencing of this TCR beta chain was carried out in a study of cytomegalovirus exposure and HLA in healthy donors. Donors counted as nominally healthy when sampled, yet unrecorded immune exposures were likely. PCR amplification relied on 60 Vbeta primers (plus 13 Jbeta primers). Using immunoSEQ multiplex PCR, the repertoire was profiled, and TCRdb retains in-frame clones only, with some absent. The profile shows over 95,000 clones, 60% to 85% of them singletons. The V segment lost 1 base and the J segment 4 bases; nucleotides outside the gene matches: 12. This CDR3 has 17 amino acids. In germline, CDR1 is SGHTA, CDR2 FQGNSA.

The TCR originated in a female donor in good health and CMV-seronegative. The sample taken for sequencing was PBMCs. V gene TRBV7-2 combines with J gene TRBJ1-2, with TRBD1 identical over 7 bases. CDR3 DNA sequence: TGTGCCAGCAGCTTAGGGACAGGTGGAGCGGGCATCTATGGCTACACCTTC. This encodes CASSLGTGGAGIYGYTF.